Listed below are T cell receptor beta chains from one sample, sequenced in a study of cytomegalovirus exposure and HLA in healthy donors. Some clones are missing from TCRdb's copy, which holds only in-frame ones; the method was immunoSEQ multiplex PCR. The data show around 160,000 clones, 80% seen once. The source material was PBMCs. These receptors all come from a young man in good health and CMV-seropositive. The CDR3 runs from the conserved cysteine through the conserved F or W. A D gene is named only where the DNA matches it firmly. A clone size is listed for some rows: how often the clone was seen (once, few, many), or a class if it is expanded.

V: TRBV30; size: -; J: TRBJ2-3; D: TRBD1; CDR3: CAWAPGQGTDTQYF; DNA: TGTGCCTGGGCCCCGGGACAGGGTACTGATACGCAGTATTTT
V: TRBV5-1; size: -; J: TRBJ2-1; D: -; CDR3: CASSSPRGNYNEQFF; DNA: TGCGCCAGCAGCTCCCCGAGGGGGAACTACAATGAGCAGTTCTTC
V: TRBV7-9; size: -; J: TRBJ1-5; D: -; CDR3: CASSFYNQPQHF; DNA: TGTGCCAGCAGTTTCTACAATCAGCCCCAGCATTTT
V: TRBV7-9; size: -; J: TRBJ2-5; D: TRBD1; CDR3: CASSLATGQETQYF; DNA: TGTGCCAGCAGCTTAGCGACAGGGCAAGAGACCCAGTACTTC
V: TRBV6-1; size: -; J: TRBJ1-5; D: -; CDR3: CASSDIGQPQHF; DNA: TGTGCCAGCAGTGATATCGGTCAGCCCCAGCATTTT
V: TRBV7-2; size: -; J: TRBJ1-5; D: -; CDR3: CASSSRTGPNQPQHF; DNA: TGTGCCAGCAGCTCAAGAACAGGGCCAAATCAGCCCCAGCATTTT
V: TRBV2; size: once; J: TRBJ1-3; D: -; CDR3: CASRGTLGNTIYF; DNA: TGTGCCAGCAGGGGCACCCTCGGAAACACCATATATTTT
V: TRBV2; size: once; J: TRBJ1-1; D: -; CDR3: CASRPEGWNTEAFF; DNA: TGTGCCAGCAGGCCCGAGGGATGGAACACTGAAGCTTTCTTT
V: TRBV6-1; size: -; J: TRBJ1-1; D: TRBD1; CDR3: CASYRGARTEAFF; DNA: TGTGCCAGCTACAGGGGCGCACGGACTGAAGCTTTCTTT
V: TRBV4-2; size: -; J: TRBJ2-3; D: TRBD2; CDR3: CASSQLTSGRQDTQYF; DNA: TGTGCCAGCAGCCAACTGACTAGCGGGAGGCAGGATACGCAGTATTTT